One and the same sample provided the 10 T cell receptor beta chains below, sequenced in a study of cytomegalovirus exposure and HLA in healthy donors. This table comes from immunoSEQ multiplex PCR, and its TCRdb copy is limited to in-frame clones, with some not included. The table records 220,000 or so clones, approximately 87% of them present only once. The sample comprised PBMCs. These receptor sequences come from a woman younger than 30 in good health and CMV-seronegative.

The chain recombines TRBV27 with TRBJ2-1; 10 positions agree with TRBD2. CDR1 is MNHEY and CDR2 is SMNVEV in the germline V gene (reference sequence). V lost 5 bases to trimming and J lost 6 bases; unmatched junction nucleotides: 10. The CDR3 contains 16 residues. The CDR3 is CASSPQVLAGANEQFF. The CDR3 nucleotides read TGTGCCAGCAGTCCCCAAGTCCTAGCGGGAGCCAATGAGCAGTTCTTC.

This clone was found once. The chain has TRBV11-2 and TRBJ1-1; D is unclear. The CDR3 contains 13 residues. Germline V gene data show CDR1 as SGHAT and CDR2 as FQNNGV. V was trimmed by 0 bases and J by 3 bases, leaving 5 bases between them. CDR3 DNA: TGTGCCAGCAGCTTAGAGGCGGACACTGAAGCTTTCTTT. Its protein product is CASSLEADTEAFF.

This rearrangement joins TRBV13 to TRBJ2-1; 7 nucleotides align to TRBD1. With 6 bases clipped from V and 6 bases from J, the junction kept 11 bases outside the gene matches. CDR1 and CDR2 (germline): PRHDT, FYEKMQ (reference sequence). The CDR3 contains 15 residues. The CDR3 DNA is TGTGCCAGCAGTTCCGGGACAGCCTTTCCCAATGAGCAGTTCTTC. This translates into CASSSGTAFPNEQFF.

The chain combines TRBV10-1 with TRBJ1-4, with D uncertain. The CDR3 is 13 amino acids. V was pared by 3 bases and J by 8 bases, with 10 bases between. CDR1 WNHNN and CDR2 SYGVQD come from the germline V gene (reference sequence). CDR3 region: CASSDSPGEKLFF. The CDR3 DNA is TGCGCCAGCAGTGACAGCCCGGGAGAAAAACTGTTTTTT.

The chain combines TRBV7-9 with TRBJ1-5; D possibly corresponds to TRBD1 (5 bases). V dropped 1 base and J dropped 0 bases, with 10 bases sitting between them. Germline V gene data show CDR1 as SEHNR and CDR2 as FQNEAQ (reference sequence). The length of the CDR3 is 16 residues. This CDR3 is CASSLGGEYSNQPQHF. DNA for the CDR3: TGTGCCAGCAGCTTAGGGGGGGAGTATAGCAATCAGCCCCAGCATTTT.

The V and J genes are TRBV29-1 and TRBJ1-4, with D perhaps matching TRBD1 (5 bases). The CDR3 totals 15 residues. The germline gives CDR1 SQVTM, CDR2 ANQGSEA. Trimming shortened V by 6 bases and J by 0 bases, and 14 bases separated the two germline ends. CDR3 DNA sequence: TGCAGCGTCGCTAGGGACGGTGCAACTAATGAAAAACTGTTTTTT. Translating gives CSVARDGATNEKLFF.

V usage is TRBV15 and J usage is TRBJ2-1; weak D call: TRBD2 (5 bases). Germline V gene data show CDR1 as LNHNV and CDR2 as YYDKDF (reference sequence). V shed 2 bases and J shed 6 bases, with 20 bases lying between them. The CDR3 runs to 17 residues. CDR3 DNA: TGTGCCACCAGCAGATCCCGGACTGGATTTTCGATCAATGAGCAGTTCTTC. It is translated as CATSRSRTGFSINEQFF.

This clone was observed a handful of times. The chain uses TRBV4-1 and TRBJ2-1; 9 nucleotides line up with TRBD2. CDR3 length: 16 amino acids. The ends lost 4 bases at V and 4 bases at J; junction bases unmatched: 8. Germline loops: CDR1 MGHRA, CDR2 YSYEKL. As DNA, the CDR3 is TGCGCCAGCAGCCGGGGGCTAGCGGGGTTATACAATGAGCAGTTCTTC. It translates to CASSRGLAGLYNEQFF.

The chain uses TRBV11-2 and TRBJ2-7; TRBD1 matches 8 bases. This CDR3 is 14 amino acids long. Per germline, CDR1 SGHAT and CDR2 FQNNGV. After removal of 5 bases from V and 4 bases from J, the junction contained 7 bases not matched to a gene. CDR3 amino acids: CASSPWTGWYEQYF. CDR3 coding DNA: TGTGCCAGCAGCCCGTGGACAGGGTGGTACGAGCAGTACTTC.

J is TRBJ2-2 and V is TRBV18; D gene uncertain. Germline loops: CDR1 KGHSH, CDR2 LQKENI. The CDR3 is made up of 15 amino acids. V was shortened by 2 bases and J by 6 bases, with 13 bases between the two germline ends. The CDR3 coding sequence is TGTGCCAGCTCACCAGGATCCCCCGGAGCCGGGGAGCTGTTTTTT. Protein product: CASSPGSPGAGELFF.